The 31 T cell receptor beta chains below come from one sample, sequenced in a study of shared clonotypes between healthy human individuals. The table came from immunoSEQ multiplex PCR; TCRdb's copy has only in-frame clones and leaves some out. The sample contains 1 million to 1.3 million clones, around 82% of which appear only once. Material for sequencing was memory CD4+ T cells from PBMCs. Subset reported: CD45RA-negative fraction. Every receptor here comes from a man between 18 and 29 years old in good health. Some clones in this sample may be carry-over from other donors' samples.

This clone was seen ten or more times. The chain carries TRBV2 and TRBJ2-7; possible D gene TRBD1, 5 bases. The CDR3 has 13 residues. The germline V gene encodes CDR1 SNHLY and CDR2 FYNNEI. V shed 8 bases and J shed 0 bases, with 11 bases lying between them. For the CDR3, the DNA is TGTGCCAGCGTTGGGGCTAGCTCCTACGAGCAGTACTTC. Translating it yields CASVGASSYEQYF.

A note on this clone: A much larger clone differs by one base, so this may be a read error. The rearrangement uses TRBV5-8 and TRBJ1-1; no reliable D call. This CDR3 is built from 12 residues. In germline, CDR1 is SGHTS, CDR2 YDEGEE. V was cut by 1 base and J by 1 base, with 2 bases left in between. CDR3 loop: CASSLWNTEAFF. The CDR3 DNA sequence: TGTGCCAGCAGCTTGTGGAACACTGAAGCTTTCTTT.

The gene calls are TRBV29-1 and TRBJ1-5; TRBD1 agrees at 9 bases. Per the germline V gene, CDR1 is SQVTM and CDR2 is ANQGSEA. The CDR3 extends over 14 amino acids. J lost 6 bases, V lost 6 bases, and 9 bases had no gene match. The CDR3 region is CSVGDRAGSQPQHF. The CDR3 nucleotides are TGCAGCGTCGGGGACAGGGCAGGGAGTCAGCCCCAGCATTTT.

This clone was seen many times. Other DNA sequences in the same sample also yield this CDR3. V gene TRBV30 combines with J gene TRBJ2-2; TRBD2 is a possible D gene (5 bases). Trimming left V 1 base short and J 7 bases short, with 13 bases between. The CDR3 loop spans 14 amino acids. Germline values: CDR1 GTSNPN, CDR2 SVGIG (reference sequence). The CDR3 nucleotides read TGTGCCTGGAGTGCCCAGCCCCGGGGCGGGGAGCTGTTTTTT. Protein: CAWSAQPRGGELFF.

The chain links TRBV18 to TRBJ2-7; 7 bases map to TRBD1. With 2 bases clipped from V and 5 bases from J, the junction kept 6 bases outside the gene matches. The CDR3 contains 14 residues. In germline, CDR1 is KGHSH, CDR2 LQKENI. The CDR3 loop is CASSPTRQGHEQYF. In DNA form, the CDR3 reads TGTGCCAGCTCACCAACGAGACAGGGCCACGAGCAGTACTTC.

V is TRBV5-1 and J is TRBJ1-5; tentatively, D is TRBD1 (6 bases). This CDR3 has 15 residues. Per germline, CDR1 SGHRS and CDR2 YFSETQ. Trimming left V 1 base short and J 6 bases short, with 14 bases between. The CDR3 loop is CASSLIGGLGQPQHF. The CDR3 coding sequence is TGCGCCAGCAGCTTGATAGGGGGACTGGGTCAGCCCCAGCATTTT.

The chain links TRBV19 to TRBJ2-3; D remains unclear. CDR1 LNHDA and CDR2 SQIVND come from the germline V gene (reference sequence). This CDR3 contains 14 residues. Trimming pared 3 bases from V and 4 bases from J, leaving 11 bases between. The CDR3 nucleotides are TGTGCCAGTAGTATGGGTCTTATATCAGATACGCAGTATTTT. This gives the protein CASSMGLISDTQYF.

The genes are TRBV29-1 and TRBJ2-5; possible D gene TRBD1, 6 bases. The CDR3 totals 12 residues. Germline V CDR1 and CDR2: SQVTM, ANQGSEA. V lost 5 bases, J lost 4 bases, and 11 bases lay in between. CDR3 in DNA: TGCAGCGTTAAGACAGGAGTAGAGACCCAGTACTTC. Translated, it gives CSVKTGVETQYF.

This chain joins TRBV4-1 and TRBJ1-2, with TRBD1 identical over 7 bases. After removal of 1 base from V and 8 bases from J, the junction contained 7 bases not matched to a gene. The CDR3 sequence is 14 residues long. Germline CDR1 is MGHRA and CDR2 is YSYEKL. The CDR3 bases are TGCGCCAGCAGCCAAGCACGGGACAGCGGCGGCTACACCTTC. Amino acids: CASSQARDSGGYTF.

Regarding this clone: Additional DNA sequences in this sample encode the identical CDR3. The J gene is TRBJ2-2, the V gene TRBV6-5, with 7 bases aligning to TRBD2. This CDR3 has 16 amino acids. J was trimmed by 5 bases and V by 0 bases; bases with no gene match: 6. The germline V gene has CDR1 MNHEY and CDR2 SVGAGI. CDR3 in amino acids: CASSYSGGRGTGELFF. The CDR3 DNA reads as TGTGCCAGCAGTTACTCGGGGGGGAGAGGTACCGGGGAGCTGTTTTTT.

The chain recombines TRBV4-1 with TRBJ1-2; D might be TRBD1 (5 bases). Germline V gene data show CDR1 as MGHRA and CDR2 as YSYEKL. V lost 5 bases, J lost 4 bases, and 17 bases lay in between. The CDR3 consists of 15 residues. The CDR3 spells CASSKGSGRSYGYTF. The CDR3, as DNA: TGCGCCAGCAGCAAAGGCTCAGGGAGATCCTATGGCTACACCTTC.

This clone was counted a single time. This chain joins TRBV14 and TRBJ2-5; 7 positions agree with TRBD2. The CDR3 consists of 18 residues. Germline trimming cut 2 bases from V and 5 bases from J; bases unmatched to any gene: 17. CDR1 is SGHDN, CDR2 FVKESK, per germline. CDR3 nucleotides: TGTGCCAGCAGCCAATTGCGTGGGGGGGATGCCCGGTCGGAGACCCAGTACTTC. Translated: CASSQLRGGDARSETQYF.

CDR3 region: CASSLVGDRNTEAFF. In DNA, the CDR3 is TGTGCCAGCAGCTTGGTCGGCGATCGGAACACTGAAGCTTTCTTT. The genes are TRBV5-4 and TRBJ1-1; D not certain. Germline V gene lookup returns CDR1 SGHNT and CDR2 YYREEE (reference sequence). The V gene lost 0 bases and the J gene lost 1 base, with 10 bases spanning the gap. CDR3 length: 15 residues.

The chain couples TRBV5-1 to TRBJ2-3; TRBD2 agrees at 10 bases. The CDR3 contains 16 residues. Unmatched junction bases numbered 5, after V lost 4 bases and J lost 0 bases. Per the germline V gene, CDR1 is SGHRS and CDR2 is YFSETQ. The CDR3 bases are TGCGCCAGCAGCCGCCTAGCGGGGGCTAGCACAGATACGCAGTATTTT. Translating it yields CASSRLAGASTDTQYF.

The chain carries TRBV4-3 and TRBJ2-3, with 16 bases matching TRBD2. The germline CDR1 and CDR2 sequences are LGHNA and YSLEER. The CDR3 has 18 residues. Trimming at V came to 4 bases and at J to 4 bases, leaving 8 bases not matched to a gene. DNA for the CDR3: TGCGCCAGCAGCCGGGGACTAGCGGGAGGGCCATTCGCAGATACGCAGTATTTT. Protein product: CASSRGLAGGPFADTQYF.

The chain couples TRBV5-4 to TRBJ1-6; the match to TRBD1 covers 8 bases. This CDR3 spans 14 amino acids. Germline assignment: CDR1 SGHNT and CDR2 YYREEE (reference sequence). J gave up 14 bases and V 1 base, and 8 bases lay outside the gene matches. Here the CDR3 DNA reads TGTGCCAGCAGCTTGTCAGGGGGCCGTTCGGCCCTCCACTTT. Translation gives CASSLSGGRSALHF.

Here the CDR3 DNA reads TGCGCCAGCAGCTTCGCAGGCTTGAATGAGCAGTTCTTC. The encoded protein is CASSFAGLNEQFF. The rearrangement uses TRBV5-1 and TRBJ2-1; D is undetermined. Trimming shortened V by 2 bases and J by 7 bases, and 10 bases separated the two germline ends. Germline V gene lookup returns CDR1 SGHRS and CDR2 YFSETQ. The CDR3 loop spans 13 amino acids.

The chain carries TRBV5-6 and TRBJ1-3, with D hard to call. V lost 6 bases and J 0 bases, leaving 13 bases between the germline ends. The CDR3 length is 15 residues. Germline values: CDR1 SGHDT, CDR2 YYEEEE. For the CDR3, the DNA is TGTGCCAGCATCACCCGGGTGCCCTCTGGAAACACCATATATTTT. As protein: CASITRVPSGNTIYF.

The rearrangement uses TRBV30 and TRBJ1-5; TRBD1 matches at 9 bases. Per the germline V gene, CDR1 is GTSNPN and CDR2 is SVGIG (reference sequence). V was clipped by 7 bases and J by 2 bases; unmatched bases: 6. CDR3 length: 14 residues. The CDR3: CASGTGKGNQPQHF. The CDR3 DNA reads TGTGCCTCTGGGACAGGGAAGGGCAATCAGCCCCAGCATTTT.

The chain recombines TRBV18 with TRBJ2-7; D possibly corresponds to TRBD1 (6 bases). V dropped 6 bases and J dropped 5 bases, with 17 bases sitting between them. Germline assignment: CDR1 KGHSH and CDR2 LQKENI. The CDR3 extends over 14 amino acids. CDR3 DNA sequence: TGTGCCAGCTCCAAAGAGGCAGGGGATGACGAGCAGTACTTC. Translation gives CASSKEAGDDEQYF.

The count of this clone is one. V gene TRBV7-3 combines with J gene TRBJ2-1; D may match TRBD1 or TRBD2 (5 bases each). V lost 3 bases to trimming and J lost 6 bases, with 12 bases between them. Germline V gene data show CDR1 as SGHTA and CDR2 as FQGTGA. The CDR3 spans 14 residues. This CDR3 is CASSFNGDVNEQFF. The CDR3 nucleotides are TGTGCCAGCAGCTTTAACGGGGACGTCAATGAGCAGTTCTTC.

This clone was found once. This sequence joins TRBV18 and TRBJ2-1; 8 bases fit TRBD1. With 3 bases clipped from V and 5 bases from J, the junction kept 9 bases outside the gene matches. In germline, CDR1 is KGHSH, CDR2 LQKENI. CDR3 size: 16 residues. CDR3 nucleotide sequence: TGTGCCAGCTCACCCGGACAGGGAATTCGAGACAATGAGCAGTTCTTC. Its protein is CASSPGQGIRDNEQFF.

This rearrangement joins TRBV2 to TRBJ2-7, with D unresolved. CDR1 is SNHLY, CDR2 FYNNEI, per germline. The CDR3 totals 12 residues. The germline V and J ends were trimmed by 8 bases and 2 bases, with 10 bases remaining between them. CDR3 bases: TGTGCCAGCGGTCGCGTGACCTACGAGCAGTACTTC. Translation: CASGRVTYEQYF.

The chain joins TRBV6-5 to TRBJ2-2; no clear D. CDR3 length equals 16 residues. The V and J ends lost 0 bases and 0 bases respectively, with 8 bases between them. Germline loops: CDR1 MNHEY, CDR2 SVGAGI. The CDR3 loop reads CASSYSAGANTGELFF. The DNA of the CDR3 is TGTGCCAGCAGTTACTCTGCAGGTGCGAACACCGGGGAGCTGTTTTTT.

J is TRBJ2-1 and V is TRBV9; 12 bases match TRBD2. This CDR3 comprises 16 residues. V shed 0 bases, J shed 9 bases, and the junction held 7 bases outside the gene matches. Per the germline V gene, CDR1 is SGDLS and CDR2 is YYNGEE. The CDR3 spells CASSVGASGREGEQFF. As DNA, the CDR3 is TGTGCCAGCAGCGTAGGGGCTAGCGGGAGGGAGGGTGAGCAGTTCTTC.

The rearrangement uses TRBV2 and TRBJ1-4, with unresolved D. The CDR3 length is 14 residues. Germline values: CDR1 SNHLY, CDR2 FYNNEI. The V end lost 4 bases, the J end lost 5 bases, and 11 bases lay between the germline ends. The CDR3 nucleotides read TGTGCCAGCAGTGGGTTGTCCGGGAATGAAAAACTGTTTTTT. Residues: CASSGLSGNEKLFF.

CDR3: CASSLQGFGSGYTF. CDR3 nucleotide sequence: TGTGCCAGCAGTTTACAGGGATTCGGGTCTGGCTACACCTTC. The chain recombines TRBV2 with TRBJ1-2, with D perhaps matching TRBD1 (6 bases). V was shortened by 5 bases and J by 7 bases, with 17 bases between the two germline ends. Germline CDR1 and CDR2: SNHLY and FYNNEI. CDR3 length: 14 residues.

V and J are TRBV12-5 and TRBJ2-7; 8 nucleotides line up with TRBD2. Germline CDR1 reads LGHNT; CDR2 reads FRNRAP. The V and J ends lost 7 bases and 7 bases, in that order; junction bases with no gene match: 9. This CDR3 has 13 amino acids. This chain's CDR3 is CASATSGGREQYF. CDR3 coding DNA: TGTGCTAGTGCCACCTCGGGAGGGCGGGAGCAGTACTTC.

The chain uses TRBV7-3 and TRBJ2-1, with 10 bases matching TRBD2. This CDR3 spans 19 amino acids. The ends lost 0 bases at V and 7 bases at J; junction bases unmatched: 15. Germline lookup yields CDR1 SGHTA and CDR2 FQGTGA. The CDR3 coding sequence is TGTGCCAGCAGCTTAACCCCCGCTAGCGGGAGTTTGAAGGGAAATGAGCAGTTCTTC. Translating gives CASSLTPASGSLKGNEQFF. The variable domain in full, completed from reference TRBV7-3 and TRBJ2-1, reads GAGVSQTPSNKVTEKGKYVELRCDPISGHTALYWYRQSLGQGPEFLIYFQGTGAADDSGLPNDRFFAVRPEGSVSTLKIQRTERGDSAVYLCASSLTPASGSLKGNEQFFGPGTRLTVL.

The genes are TRBV7-2 and TRBJ2-7; D uncertain. The CDR3 loop spans 15 amino acids. Germline V CDR1 and CDR2: SGHTA, FQGNSA. Deletions cut 5 bases from V and 1 base from J, with 15 bases between. CDR3 in DNA: TGTGCCAGCAGCCCCGATTTTTTACTATCCTACGAGCAGTACTTC. Translating it yields CASSPDFLLSYEQYF.

As regards this clone: A far larger clone is only one base removed, so a read error is likely. At the DNA level, this CDR3 is encoded by other sequences in the same sample as well. The chain carries TRBV18 and TRBJ1-1; no clear D gene. The CDR3 is 15 residues long. Trimming removed 3 bases at V and 1 base at J, with 12 bases between. Germline loops: CDR1 KGHSH, CDR2 LQKENI. This chain's CDR3 is CASSPPSPANTEAFF. The DNA for the CDR3 is TGTGCCAGCTCACCGCCGTCTCCGGCGAACACTGAAGCTTTCTTT.